This T cell receptor beta chain was sequenced during a study of shared clonotypes between healthy human individuals (dated by TCRdb to the early 2020s). Concerning the study at large: Two women and three men aged 18 to 49 years were included in the cohort. For each donor, CD4 naive and CD4 memory were each run on three plates, CD8 naive on two plates, and CD8 memory on one plate. To estimate repertoire size and how much clonotypes are shared between individuals, the study performed deep sequencing of blood TCR repertoires from 4 to 6 healthy adults. Different laboratories and diverse techniques were used to prepare libraries and sequence TCR repertoires, to increase sequencing depth and limit assay-specific biases. Between about 0.9 and 9 billion PBMCs per donor were obtained by leukapheresis. Broader findings and caveats from the paper: Sampling was limited to blood, and TCR repertoires in tissue likely differ from TCR repertoires in blood. When four donors were compared, the shared fraction of clonotypes was about 5% for naive CD4, about 4% for naive CD8, 2.3% for memory CD4, and roughly 0.43% for memory CD8. Clonotypes shared by all four sorted-subset donors showed higher generation probabilities than non-shared clonotypes. Estimated clonotype richness was generally larger for naive than for memory subsets. Even with the large sequencing depth, rarefaction of the sorted-subset datasets indicated that sequencing was incomplete. Because the study included a small number of donors, the genetic and exposure-history diversity represented was limited. Pairwise subsampling led to the expectation that sequencing depth would affect the degree of clonotype sharing among donors.

Using the deep immunoSEQ assay, TCR CDR3 regions were amplified from genomic DNA by multiplex PCR. For each cell subset, the extracted genomic DNA was distributed evenly across all wells of several immunoSEQ 96-well plates, and each plate served as one replicate. For sorted subsets, approximately 0.2 ug of genomic DNA, equivalent to some 33,000 T cell genomes, went into each replicate PCR. Purified libraries were quantified with a Qubit 3.0 fluorometer, sized on a Bioanalyzer 2100, and re-quantified with the KAPA Library Quantification kit. Each immunoSEQ 96-well plate was sequenced on its own single-read 150-cycle Illumina NextSeq 550 flow cell. Under the source paper's analysis protocol: Because the immunoSEQ output included only junctional sequences and no quality scores, the filtering could not be the same as the filtering used for full-length reads. To assign V/J genes and CDR3, sequences were annotated against IMGT germline references using PyIR, a Python wrapper for IgBLAST v1.9. Reads with weak V/J assignments (E-value above 1e-6), missing CDR3, stop codons, out-of-frame junctions, or ambiguous translated residues were removed. V3J clonotypes were defined as sequences sharing the same inferred V gene, J gene, and CDR3 amino acid sequence. Percentage overlap between repertoires was calculated by dividing the number of shared unique clonotypes by the size of the smaller repertoire. Repertoire richness was assessed with RTK rarefaction, the Chao1 estimator, and Recon v2.1 estimates of unobserved clonotypes. Generation probabilities for all TCRbeta clonotypes obtained by the gDNA method from a handful of donors were computed using OLGA. As stored in TCRdb, this immuneACCESS dataset retains in-frame rearrangements with V and J assigned. A fraction of the clones does not appear; measured against another copy, unresolved V genes explain less than half of the discrepancy, and the remainder lacks a known reason. V and J calls and clone size are given by that table; D and trimming were obtained from the DNA. This sample lists approximately 2,300,000 clones; about nine tenths were detected once. The ten largest clones capture 0.37% of the sample.

As to this clone: This clone's antigen is unknown. No base quality values were provided; no much bigger clone lies one nucleotide off.

The donors were healthy, HIV-negative adults with no recently reported acute infections or vaccinations. All donors were Caucasian adults living in Nashville, Tennessee, USA. Magnetic negative selection was used to enrich CD4+ T cells, after which naive cells were positively selected on CD45RA and the negative fraction became the memory subset. After blood collection by leukapheresis, PBMCs were isolated using Ficoll-Histopaque density gradient centrifugation and then cryopreserved in the vapor phase of liquid nitrogen. Analytical flow cytometry was used to check the purity and quantity of every magnetically sorted T cell population. From each sorted fraction, genomic DNA was isolated and quantified by UV absorbance on a Nanodrop 2000c. At the junction V is shortened by 2 bases and J by 8 bases; bases outside the gene matches: 11. From cysteine to phenylalanine, the CDR3 is 16 amino acids long. Only the CDR3 part of the read is kept: 48 bases, read in frame from the first base. Per the germline V gene (reference sequence), MNHEY is the CDR1 and SMNVEV is the CDR2.

The sample taken for sequencing was naive CD4+ T cells from PBMCs. The cell subset or site label corresponds to: CD45RA+ positively selected. The receptor was derived from a man aged 18 to 29 in good health. Some clones in this sample may be carry-over from other donors' samples. The rearranged chain carries TRBV27 and TRBJ1-4; 7 middle bases align to TRBD1. At the DNA level, the sequence is TGTGCCAGCAGTTTAGACCGACAGGGTACCTCCGAAAAACTGTTTTTT. Its translation reads: CASSLDRQGTSEKLFF.